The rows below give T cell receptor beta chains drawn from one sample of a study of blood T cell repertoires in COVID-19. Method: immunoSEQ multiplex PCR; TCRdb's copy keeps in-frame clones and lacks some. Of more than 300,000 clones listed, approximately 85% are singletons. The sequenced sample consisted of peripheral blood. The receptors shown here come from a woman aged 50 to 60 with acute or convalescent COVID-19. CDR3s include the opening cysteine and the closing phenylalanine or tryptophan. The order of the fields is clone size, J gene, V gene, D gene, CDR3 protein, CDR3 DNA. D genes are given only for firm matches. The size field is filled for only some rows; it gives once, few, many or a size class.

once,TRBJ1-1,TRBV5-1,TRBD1,CASSSSTGVTEAFF,TGCGCCAGCAGCTCTTCGACAGGGGTCACTGAAGCTTTCTTT
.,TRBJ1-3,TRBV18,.,CASSPPLRVSIYF,TGTGCCAGCTCACCACCTTTACGGGTCTCTATATATTTT
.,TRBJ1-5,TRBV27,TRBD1,CASSGTGSSNQPQHF,TGTGCCAGCAGCGGGACAGGGAGTAGCAATCAGCCCCAGCATTTT
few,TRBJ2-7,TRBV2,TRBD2,CASRGLAVGEQYF,TGTGCCAGCCGGGGACTAGCGGTAGGGGAGCAGTACTTC
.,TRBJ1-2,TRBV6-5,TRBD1,CASSRTGEGYTF,TGTGCCAGCAGCCGGACAGGGGAGGGCTACACCTTC
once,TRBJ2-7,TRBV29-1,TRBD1,CSVEVPGGAGSYEQYF,TGCAGCGTTGAAGTCCCAGGGGGCGCGGGTTCCTACGAGCAGTACTTC
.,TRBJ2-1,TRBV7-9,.,CASSGTGVGEQFF,TGTGCCAGCAGCGGCACAGGTGTGGGTGAGCAGTTCTTC
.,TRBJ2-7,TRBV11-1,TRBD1,CASSQTGGAYEQYF,TGTGCCAGCAGCCAAACAGGGGGCGCGTACGAGCAGTACTTC
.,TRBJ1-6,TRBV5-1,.,CASSLTPTGDNSPLHF,TGCGCCAGCAGCTTGACACCGACAGGAGATAATTCACCCCTCCACTTT
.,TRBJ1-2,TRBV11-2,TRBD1,CASSARGTVYGYTF,TGTGCCAGCAGCGCCAGAGGGACAGTCTATGGCTACACCTTC
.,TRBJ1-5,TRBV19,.,CASSISLAGLSNQPQHF,TGTGCCAGTAGTATTAGTTTAGCGGGCCTGAGCAATCAGCCCCAGCATTTT
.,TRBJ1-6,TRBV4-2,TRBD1,CASSQAVRDSYNSPLHF,TGTGCCAGCAGCCAAGCCGTCCGGGACAGCTATAATTCACCCCTCCACTTT
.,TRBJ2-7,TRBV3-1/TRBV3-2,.,CASSRANKAYEQYF,TGTGCCAGCAGCCGGGCAAACAAGGCCTACGAGCAGTACTTC
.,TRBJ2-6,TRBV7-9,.,CASSFGGALSGANVLTF,TGTGCCAGCAGCTTCGGCGGAGCCCTCTCTGGGGCCAACGTCCTGACTTTC
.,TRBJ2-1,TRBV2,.,CASSDWSGYNEQFF,TGTGCCAGCAGTGATTGGTCAGGATACAATGAGCAGTTCTTC
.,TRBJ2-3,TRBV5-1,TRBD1,CASSSSGTGYADTQYF,TGCGCCAGCAGCTCATCCGGGACAGGGTATGCAGATACGCAGTATTTT
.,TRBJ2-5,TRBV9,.,CASSVMSGKETQYF,TGTGCCAGCAGCGTAATGTCAGGCAAAGAGACCCAGTACTTC
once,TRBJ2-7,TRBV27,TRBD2,CASSRGLAGGYEQYF,TGTGCCAGCAGTCGGGGACTAGCGGGCGGCTACGAGCAGTACTTC
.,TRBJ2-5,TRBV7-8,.,CASSLAAPTSRRLVETQYF,TGTGCCAGCAGCTTAGCTGCGCCGACTTCACGGAGGTTGGTAGAGACCCAGTACTTC
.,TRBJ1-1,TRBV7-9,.,CASTRQHEAFF,TGTGCCAGCACCCGACAGCATGAAGCTTTCTTT
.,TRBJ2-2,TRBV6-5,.,CASRDEGAGELFF,TGTGCCAGCAGGGACGAGGGGGCCGGGGAGCTGTTTTTT
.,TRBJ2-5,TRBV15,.,CATSRGGPETQYF,TGTGCCACCAGCAGAGGGGGCCCAGAGACCCAGTACTTC
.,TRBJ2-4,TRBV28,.,CASSSKGVWYF,TGTGCCAGCAGTTCCAAGGGGGTCTGGTACTTC
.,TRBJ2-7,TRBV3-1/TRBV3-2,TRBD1,CASSHGTVLSYEQYF,TGTGCCAGCAGCCACGGGACAGTCCTTTCCTACGAGCAGTACTTC
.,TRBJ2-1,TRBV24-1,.,CATSDPLGGTPGNEQFF,TGTGCCACCAGTGACCCCCTAGGGGGAACGCCGGGCAATGAGCAGTTCTTC
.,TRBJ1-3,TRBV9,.,CASSVTGLSGNTIYF,TGTGCCAGCAGCGTCACAGGGCTCTCTGGAAACACCATATATTTT
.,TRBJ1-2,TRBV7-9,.,CASSPDRNYGYTF,TGTGCCAGCAGTCCCGACAGGAACTATGGCTACACCTTC
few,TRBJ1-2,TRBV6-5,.,CASMDRFNYGYTF,TGTGCCAGCATGGACAGATTTAACTATGGCTACACCTTC